Below are 30 T cell receptor beta chains sequenced from a single sample in a study of identifying expanded T cells in peripheral blood. The assay was immunoSEQ multiplex PCR, and TCRdb's table has in-frame clones only and misses some. The table has roughly 63,000 clones, about four fifths seen once. Sequenced input: blood. The receptors derive from a person aged 18 to 70 in good health.

This clone has just one count. The chain couples TRBV4-1 to TRBJ2-3; D is possibly TRBD1 (5 bases). Germline assignment: CDR1 MGHRA and CDR2 YSYEKL. The V end lost 0 bases, the J end lost 14 bases, and 21 bases lay between the germline ends. This CDR3 is built from 15 residues. CDR3 in DNA: TGCGCCAGCAGCCAAGAGGCAGGGATATTTGCAGGCCTGTATTTT. Translating it yields CASSQEAGIFAGLYF.

This clone was seen a single time. The rearrangement links TRBV2 to TRBJ1-2, with 9 bases lining up with TRBD1. J gave up 4 bases and V 5 bases, and 8 bases lay outside the gene matches. Germline V gene sequence: CDR1 SNHLY, CDR2 FYNNEI. The CDR3 has 15 amino acids. The CDR3 spells CASSNPGQGIYGYTF. The CDR3 nucleotides read TGTGCCAGCAGTAATCCGGGACAGGGTATCTATGGCTACACCTTC.

The chain links TRBV7-6 to TRBJ2-7; D may be TRBD1 or TRBD2 (6 bases each). The V gene lost 1 base and the J gene lost 6 bases, with 16 bases spanning the gap. This CDR3 is 15 amino acids long. Germline values: CDR1 SGHVS, CDR2 FNYEAQ. DNA of the CDR3: TGTGCCAGCAGCTTAGTCGGGTCCGGGGGCTCCGAGCAGTACTTC. Its translation: CASSLVGSGGSEQYF.

This clone was seen more than once but under ten times. This chain links TRBV21-1 with TRBJ2-7. TRBV21-1 is labeled a pseudogene. The CDR3 covers 15 residues. Written as DNA, the CDR3 is TGTGCCAGCAGCAAACCCGGGGGCCGGTCCTACGAGCAGTACGTC. This sequence encodes CASSKPGGRSYEQYV.

This clone has just one count. The chain has TRBV5-5 and TRBJ2-1; 7 nucleotides agree with TRBD2. The ends lost 4 bases at V and 0 bases at J; junction bases unmatched: 7. This CDR3 has 16 amino acids. The germline CDR1 and CDR2 sequences are SGHKS and YYEKEE (reference sequence). CDR3 amino acids: CASSLIAGSSYNEQFF. As DNA, the CDR3 is TGTGCCAGCAGCCTCATAGCGGGCAGCTCCTACAATGAGCAGTTCTTC.

The V gene is TRBV25-1, the J gene TRBJ2-7, with D possibly being TRBD2 (6 bases). V was clipped by 3 bases and J by 0 bases, with 12 bases between them. The V gene's germline CDR1 is MGHDK and CDR2 SYGVNS. The CDR3 loop spans 15 amino acids. The CDR3 loop reads CASSEPGLLSYEQYF. The CDR3 DNA reads TGTGCCAGCAGTGAGCCGGGACTCCTCTCCTACGAGCAGTACTTC.

In regard to this clone: A read error may account for a junction end that differs from germline. This chain uses TRBV9 with TRBJ1-3, with D unclear. The CDR3 is made up of 16 amino acids. CDR1 is SGDLS, CDR2 YYNGEE, per germline. The CDR3 spells CASGVEPTSSGNTIYF. The DNA of the CDR3 is TGTGCCAGCGGCGTGGAGCCAACTAGCTCTGGAAACACCATATATTTT.

This chain uses TRBV7-8 with TRBJ2-2; 12 bases fit TRBD1. The CDR3 totals 18 residues. The V segment lost 5 bases and the J segment 2 bases; nucleotides outside the gene matches: 9. CDR1 and CDR2 (germline): SGHVS, FQNEAQ. The CDR3 protein is CASSPKPGQGANTGELFF. The CDR3 DNA sequence: TGTGCCAGCAGCCCTAAACCGGGACAGGGGGCAAACACCGGGGAGCTGTTTTTT. Filled out from reference TRBV7-8 and TRBJ2-2, the complete variable domain reads GAGVSQSPRYKVAKRGQDVALRCDPISGHVSLFWYQQALGQGPEFLTYFQNEAQLDKSGLPSDRFFAERPEGSVSTLKIQRTQQEDSAVYLCASSPKPGQGANTGELFFGEGSRLTVL.

This clone was found a few times. The chain has TRBV7-9 and TRBJ2-7; 12 nucleotides align to TRBD1. The CDR3 spans 15 residues. Per the germline V gene, CDR1 is SEHNR and CDR2 is FQNEAQ (reference sequence). V lost 2 bases to trimming and J lost 4 bases; unmatched junction nucleotides: 3. The DNA for the CDR3 is TGTGCCAGCAGCTTAAGGGACAGGGGGCTGTACGAGCAGTACTTC. Encoded protein: CASSLRDRGLYEQYF.

The rearrangement links TRBV27 to TRBJ2-5; D is possibly TRBD1 (6 bases). The CDR3 runs 14 residues. Per the germline V gene, CDR1 is MNHEY and CDR2 is SMNVEV (reference sequence). Trimming took off 4 bases at V and 6 bases at J, with 15 bases between the two ends. The CDR3 DNA is TGTGCCAGCAGTTCCAGGGGTGACTTTCAGACCCAGTACTTC. This translates into CASSSRGDFQTQYF.

The rearrangement joins TRBV7-2 to TRBJ2-5; 7 nucleotides align to TRBD1. Trimming at V came to 5 bases and at J to 6 bases, leaving 6 bases not matched to a gene. CDR1 is SGHTA, CDR2 FQGNSA, per germline. The length of the CDR3 is 13 residues. CDR3 region: CASSQGDGKTQYF. In DNA, the CDR3 is TGTGCCAGCAGCCAGGGGGATGGGAAGACCCAGTACTTC. Based on the CDR3 plus reference TRBV7-2 and TRBJ2-5, the full variable domain is GAGVSQSPSNKVTEKGKDVELRCDPISGHTALYWYRQSLGQGLEFLIYFQGNSAPDKSGLPSDRFSAERTGGSVSTLTIQRTQQEDSAVYLCASSQGDGKTQYFGPGTRLLVL.

Only a few counts were recorded for this clone. The chain recombines TRBV10-3 with TRBJ1-6, with no clear D. Germline-derived CDR1 and CDR2 are ENHRY and SYGVKD. The CDR3 runs 15 residues. Between the trimmed V and J ends, which lost 0 bases and 10 bases, there was a span of 13 bases. In nucleotides, the CDR3 is TGTGCCATCAGTGAGTCCGCTAACCGTAACTCACCCCTCCACTTT. Amino acids: CAISESANRNSPLHF.

The chain employs TRBV19 and TRBJ1-5; 9 bases are a match to TRBD1. The germline CDR1 and CDR2 sequences are LNHDA and SQIVND (reference sequence). V gave up 5 bases and J gave up 4 bases; unmatched junction bases: 9. The CDR3 runs to 16 residues. As DNA, the CDR3 is TGTGCCAGTAGTGGTAGCGGGACAGGGCCTAATCAGCCCCAGCATTTT. Encoded protein: CASSGSGTGPNQPQHF.

The chain uses TRBV6-1 and TRBJ2-6; D uncertain. Trimming shortened V by 8 bases and J by 2 bases, and 13 bases separated the two germline ends. Germline V CDR1 and CDR2: MNHNS, SASEGT. This CDR3 is 15 amino acids long. The CDR3: CASGPRSAGANVLTF. In DNA, the CDR3 is TGTGCCAGCGGCCCAAGGTCTGCTGGGGCCAACGTCCTGACTTTC.

The rearrangement joins TRBV6-5 to TRBJ1-1; the D gene is possibly TRBD1 (6 bases). CDR3 length: 13 amino acids. Germline CDR1 and CDR2: MNHEY and SVGAGI. The V gene lost 7 bases and the J gene lost 1 base, with 10 bases spanning the gap. The CDR3 region has the DNA TGTGCCAGCAACAGGGTGAGGAACACTGAAGCTTTCTTT. Protein: CASNRVRNTEAFF.

The chain uses TRBV29-1 and TRBJ2-3; D unresolved. The CDR3 has 12 amino acids. V lost 3 bases, J lost 4 bases, and 8 bases lay in between. Looked up from germline, CDR1 is SQVTM and CDR2 is ANQGSEA. CDR3 loop: CSVDLQSDTQYF. CDR3 in DNA: TGCAGCGTTGACCTACAATCAGATACGCAGTATTTT.

This clone turned up a few times. V usage is TRBV5-6 and J usage is TRBJ1-2; D gene uncertain. The CDR3 length is 13 residues. V lost 1 base and J 4 bases, leaving 8 bases between the germline ends. The V gene's germline CDR1 is SGHDT and CDR2 YYEEEE. CDR3 DNA sequence: TGTGCCAGCAGCTTGAACGGACTCTATGGCTACACCTTC. It codes for CASSLNGLYGYTF.

The V call is TRBV5-1, the J call TRBJ2-5, with 9 positions matching TRBD2. CDR3 length equals 15 residues. The germline CDR1 and CDR2 sequences are SGHRS and YFSETQ. The J segment lost 7 bases and the V segment lost 0 bases, leaving 7 bases of the junction unmatched. CDR3 sequence (DNA): TGCGCCAGCAGCTTGGAGGGTAGCGGGGGATGGACCCAGTACTTC. It specifies CASSLEGSGGWTQYF.

V usage is TRBV9 and J usage is TRBJ2-2; weak D call: TRBD2 (5 bases). Germline V gives CDR1 SGDLS, CDR2 YYNGEE. The CDR3 is made up of 16 amino acids. V was clipped by 4 bases and J by 7 bases, with 20 bases between them. The CDR3: CASSSRFGGGNGELFF. CDR3 sequence (DNA): TGTGCCAGCAGCTCTCGTTTTGGAGGTGGGAACGGGGAGCTGTTTTTT.

The rearrangement uses TRBV5-6 and TRBJ2-5; TRBD1 agrees at 10 bases. Germline V gene data show CDR1 as SGHDT and CDR2 as YYEEEE. The J segment lost 5 bases and the V segment lost 4 bases, leaving 8 bases of the junction unmatched. This CDR3 spans 15 amino acids. CDR3 sequence: CASSIDRGRRETQYF. Here the CDR3 DNA reads TGTGCCAGCAGCATAGACAGGGGGCGTCGGGAGACCCAGTACTTC.

The genes are TRBV6-4 and TRBJ1-1; D is unclear. CDR1 is MRHNA, CDR2 SNTAGT, per germline. The CDR3 extends over 14 amino acids. The V end was cut by 6 bases, the J end by 2 bases, with 13 bases between. Here the CDR3 reads CASRKVLGNTEAFF. CDR3 sequence (DNA): TGTGCCAGCAGGAAGGTTTTAGGAAACACTGAAGCTTTCTTT.

This clone came up once. One junction end does not reproduce the germline sequence, and a read error may be involved. DNA of the CDR3: TGTGCCAGCAGTTTAGATAATCAGCCCCAGCATTTT. Encoded protein: CASSLDNQPQHF. The chain uses TRBV7-9 and TRBJ1-5, with D unresolved. CDR1 and CDR2 (germline): SEHNR, FQNEAQ (reference sequence). The CDR3 has 12 amino acids.

There are a few counts of this clone. This chain links TRBV12-5 with TRBJ1-5; TRBD1 aligns across 7 bases. CDR1 and CDR2 from the germline V gene are LGHNT and FRNRAP. V was clipped by 3 bases and J by 2 bases; unmatched bases: 4. The CDR3 is 15 amino acids. The CDR3 loop is CASGFVTGGNQPQHF. CDR3 DNA: TGTGCTAGTGGTTTTGTAACAGGGGGCAATCAGCCCCAGCATTTT.

This chain connects TRBV2 to TRBJ1-2; TRBD1 is a possible D gene (5 bases). The ends were cut back, 2 bases at V and 6 bases at J, with 10 bases in the middle. The CDR3 is 13 amino acids. CDR1 is SNHLY and CDR2 is FYNNEI in the germline V gene. The CDR3, as DNA: TGTGCCAGCAGTGAACAGGGAATTGATGGCTACACCTTC. Its protein product is CASSEQGIDGYTF.

The chain carries TRBV6-5 and TRBJ1-1; D is undetermined. The CDR3 contains 13 residues. The germline V and J ends were trimmed by 6 bases and 0 bases, with 8 bases remaining between them. Germline CDR1 reads MNHEY; CDR2 reads SVGAGI. The chain's CDR3 is CASSLKLNTEAFF. The CDR3 DNA sequence: TGTGCCAGCAGCCTGAAACTGAACACTGAAGCTTTCTTT.

The DNA of the CDR3 is TGTGCCAGCAGTTTATCATACGGGGGACCCTACGAGCAGTACTTC. This encodes CASSLSYGGPYEQYF. The genes are TRBV27 and TRBJ2-7; D may be TRBD2 (6 bases). V dropped 0 bases and J dropped 2 bases, with 11 bases sitting between them. CDR3 size: 15 residues. Germline assignment: CDR1 MNHEY and CDR2 SMNVEV (reference sequence).

The rearrangement links TRBV11-3 to TRBJ2-2; D gene ambiguous. Germline-derived CDR1 and CDR2 are SGHNT and YENEEA. With 4 bases removed from V and 2 bases from J, the gap between germline ends came to 8 bases. The CDR3 runs to 14 residues. The CDR3 region is CASSSDVNTGELFF. DNA of the CDR3: TGTGCCAGCAGCTCGGACGTAAACACCGGGGAGCTGTTTTTT.

The chain carries TRBV6-5 and TRBJ2-7; possibly TRBD1 for D (6 bases). V lost 0 bases and J 2 bases, leaving 11 bases between the germline ends. The germline V gene encodes CDR1 MNHEY and CDR2 SVGAGI. The CDR3 has 15 residues. The CDR3 DNA follows: TGTGCCAGCAGTTACTCGAGGGGGACCCCCTACGAGCAGTACGTC. This codes for CASSYSRGTPYEQYV.

The rearrangement links TRBV28 to TRBJ1-1; the D is unclear. Trimming removed 2 bases from V and 1 base from J, with 5 bases in between. The germline gives CDR1 MDHEN, CDR2 SYDVKM. The CDR3 has 13 amino acids. CDR3 bases: TGTGCCAGCAGTTTAAACAGGAACACTGAAGCTTTCTTT. As protein: CASSLNRNTEAFF.

The V gene is TRBV6-5, the J gene TRBJ2-1; 10 bases fit TRBD2. Germline V gene lookup returns CDR1 MNHEY and CDR2 SVGAGI. The V gene end was trimmed by 2 bases and the J gene end by 9 bases; junction bases not matched to a gene: 7. The CDR3 contains 15 residues. The chain's CDR3 is CASSYGTSDYGEQFF. CDR3 nucleotides: TGTGCCAGCAGTTACGGGACTAGCGATTATGGTGAGCAGTTCTTC.